Here is one T cell receptor beta chain with its context. This entry belongs to a study of shared T cell receptors in the human thymus. The CDR3 runs to 17 residues. Profiling relied on immunoSEQ multiplex PCR, and the TCRdb table lists in-frame clones only, not all of them. Here the sample spans roughly 68,000 clones, over 90% being singletons. V is TRBV21-1 and J is TRBJ1-1; no check of the table's D call, TRBD1, against the DNA was made. TRBV21-1 is reported as a pseudogene. The sequence was collected from a human donor. Sequenced: thymocytes. CDR3 in amino acids: CASVTTTGTSVPTEAFF. DNA of the CDR3: TGTGCCAGCGTCACAACTACCGGGACATCCGTTCCCACTGAAGCTTTCTTT.